These T cell receptor beta chains were read from a single sample in a study of cytomegalovirus exposure and HLA in healthy donors. Measured with immunoSEQ multiplex PCR; TCRdb has only the in-frame clones, and not every one. The sample includes roughly 120,000 clones, around 94% seen only once; the top ten take approximately 1.3%. The specimen sequenced was PBMCs. These TCRs come from a woman under 30 in good health and CMV-seronegative. Each CDR3 is given with its conserved first and last residue. Clone size, where shown, is once, few, many, or a class for clones that have expanded.

j_call clone_size v_call cdr3_aa
TRBJ1-5 . TRBV18 CASSPLGLSHQPQHF
TRBJ2-2 . TRBV6-6 CASNTGTANTGELFF
TRBJ2-5 . TRBV9 CASSLGTTSLETQYF
TRBJ2-5 . TRBV5-1 CASGDPGTNEETQYF
TRBJ2-2 . TRBV6-4 CASRKHSSGRTNTGELFF
TRBJ1-6 . TRBV5-1 CASSTDYNNSPLHF
TRBJ1-1 . TRBV2 CASRWTGRGGTEAFF
TRBJ2-7 . TRBV6-6 CASSYGRTGFYEQYF
TRBJ1-4 . TRBV5-4 CASSLGGSTNEKLFF
TRBJ1-1 . TRBV28 CASSLSRNTEAFF
TRBJ2-7 . TRBV28 CASRQTSGRMYEQYF
TRBJ1-6 . TRBV5-6 CASSLGVPSNSPLHF
TRBJ1-4 . TRBV5-6 CASSSLFGSSEKLFF
TRBJ2-1 . TRBV7-9 CAAGLDNEQFF
TRBJ2-6 . TRBV27 CASSRAGVSGANVLTF
TRBJ2-1 . TRBV10-1 CASSRMPGDEQFF
TRBJ1-1 . TRBV2 CASSERGGANTEAFF
TRBJ2-7 . TRBV27 CASSPSTDYEQYF
TRBJ2-7 . TRBV9 CASSVNQRGHEQYF
TRBJ2-6 . TRBV7-9 CASSTADFHSGANVLTF
TRBJ2-1 . TRBV5-6 CASSTPTFSYNEQFF
TRBJ1-2 . TRBV18 CASSPEQGSRYTF
TRBJ1-1 . TRBV2 CASFPDTVGNTEAFF
TRBJ1-5 . TRBV6-1 CASSEFSGDQPQHF
TRBJ2-1 . TRBV27 CASSYGGTSYNEQFF
TRBJ2-7 . TRBV28 CASSHRGYEQYF
TRBJ2-7 . TRBV5-4 CASSLAPTGSGEQYF
TRBJ1-1 once TRBV2 CASREGSGGNTEAFF
TRBJ2-3 once TRBV5-4 CASAQGDGALDTQYF
TRBJ1-1 once TRBV6-1 CASSWTGMNTEAFF